What follows are 20 T cell receptor beta chains derived from one specimen sequenced in a study of T cells in Graves' hyperthyroidism and ophthalmopathy. Researchers amplified the TCR beta CDR3 regions from RNA transcripts. TCR CDR3 underwent first-round RT-PCR with the HTBI primer set. TCRdb ran MiXCR on the multiplex PCR reads and lists one entry per CDR3 protein. This sample yields about 620,000 distinct CDR3 sequences, of which around 15% are seen a single time; less than 4.5% belongs to the top ten. Sequenced sample: blood. These receptor sequences come from a woman aged 30 to 39 with Graves' hyperthyroidism.

This clonotype was seen repeatedly, ten times or more. The genes are TRBV7-2 and TRBJ2-3; 7 bases line up with TRBD2. The CDR3 spans 15 residues. Germline V gene lookup returns CDR1 SGHTA and CDR2 FQGNSA. The V segment lost 5 bases and the J segment 6 bases; nucleotides outside the gene matches: 11. The CDR3 sequence: CASSTQLASADTQYF. CDR3 nucleotide sequence: TGTGCCAGCAGCACCCAACTAGCGTCGGCGGATACGCAGTATTTT.

This sequence joins TRBV7-9 and TRBJ1-5, with D unresolved. V gave up 3 bases and J gave up 5 bases, with 5 bases separating them. From germline, CDR1 is SEHNR and CDR2 FQNEAQ (reference sequence). This CDR3 contains 12 residues. The CDR3 spells CASSFNDQPQHF. As DNA, the CDR3 is TGTGCCAGCAGCTTTAATGATCAGCCCCAGCATTTT. The full variable domain, its missing parts supplied by reference TRBV7-9 and TRBJ1-5, is DTGVSQNPRHKITKRGQNVTFRCDPISEHNRLYWYRQTLGQGPEFLTYFQNEAQLEKSRLLSDRFSAERPKGSFSTLEIQRTEQGDSAMYLCASSFNDQPQHFGDGTRLSIL.

This clonotype appeared many times. The chain couples TRBV9 to TRBJ1-4, with 7 bases that match TRBD1. With V trimmed by 6 bases and J by 8 bases, 16 bases remained unmatched. Per the germline V gene, CDR1 is SGDLS and CDR2 is YYNGEE. This CDR3 is 16 amino acids long. The CDR3 loop is CASNGGGGGGREKLFF. Written as DNA, the CDR3 is TGTGCCAGCAACGGAGGTGGAGGAGGGGGCAGGGAAAAACTGTTTTTT.

This clonotype occurred a few times. J is TRBJ2-3 and V is TRBV9; TRBD2 might be the D (5 bases). CDR3 length: 13 residues. Germline CDR1 and CDR2: SGDLS and YYNGEE. The V gene lost 5 bases and the J gene lost 4 bases, with 11 bases spanning the gap. The CDR3 DNA is TGTGCCAGCAGTCCCGACTACGCAGATACGCAGTATTTT. Its protein product is CASSPDYADTQYF.

This clonotype has ten or more counts. This sequence joins TRBV7-8 and TRBJ2-7; D is undetermined. Per the germline V gene, CDR1 is SGHVS and CDR2 is FQNEAQ. The CDR3 length is 15 residues. V lost 5 bases, J lost 0 bases, and 14 bases lay in between. DNA of the CDR3: TGTGCCAGCAGCCCAGCGCGGATAAGCTCCTACGAGCAGTACTTC. Translation: CASSPARISSYEQYF.

This chain uses TRBV12-3 or TRBV12-4 with TRBJ1-1; D is unresolved. The CDR3 consists of 13 residues. The V end lost 3 bases, the J end lost 2 bases, and 7 bases lay between the germline ends. The CDR3 nucleotides are TGTGCCAGCAGTTTTCGAATCAACACTGAAGCTTTCTTT. This translates into CASSFRINTEAFF.

This clonotype was seen repeatedly, ten times or more. The rearrangement links TRBV28 to TRBJ1-1, with 9 bases identical to TRBD1. The length of the CDR3 is 15 residues. Germline V gene lookup returns CDR1 MDHEN and CDR2 SYDVKM. The J segment lost 1 base and the V segment lost 3 bases, leaving 3 bases of the junction unmatched. This CDR3 reads CASSFQGQGNTEAFF. The CDR3 region has the DNA TGTGCCAGCAGTTTCCAGGGACAGGGGAACACTGAAGCTTTCTTT. The full variable domain, with the rest looked up from reference TRBV28 and TRBJ1-1, is DVKVTQSSRYLVKRTGEKVFLECVQDMDHENMFWYRQDPGLGLRLIYFSYDVKMKEKGDIPEGYSVSREKKERFSLILESASTNQTSMYLCASSFQGQGNTEAFFGQGTRLTVV.

Ten or more counts support this clonotype. V is TRBV28 and J is TRBJ2-5; 15 bases line up with TRBD2. The CDR3 spans 18 residues. Germline loops: CDR1 MDHEN, CDR2 SYDVKM. J was trimmed by 2 bases and V by 4 bases; bases with no gene match: 8. This CDR3 is CASSSGLAGGWSQETQYF. CDR3 nucleotide sequence: TGTGCCAGCAGTTCCGGACTAGCGGGAGGGTGGTCTCAAGAGACCCAGTACTTC.

The rearrangement links TRBV9 to TRBJ1-4; D possibly corresponds to TRBD1 (6 bases). V lost 3 bases and J lost 8, with 17 bases in between. The length of the CDR3 is 15 residues. Germline CDR1 is SGDLS and CDR2 is YYNGEE. CDR3 coding DNA: TGTGCCAGCAGCGAGGACAGTTCTACCCCCGAAAAACTGTTTTTT. This gives the protein CASSEDSSTPEKLFF.

The J gene is TRBJ1-2, the V gene TRBV12-5; maybe TRBD1 (6 bases). The germline V gene encodes CDR1 LGHNT and CDR2 FRNRAP. V lost 1 base and J 6 bases, leaving 12 bases between the germline ends. This CDR3 contains 14 residues. The CDR3 protein is CASGLGAGVNGYTF. The DNA of the CDR3 is TGTGCTAGTGGTTTGGGTGCAGGGGTGAATGGCTACACCTTC.

This clonotype was observed many times. V is TRBV27 and J is TRBJ2-2; TRBD2 aligns across 7 bases. The germline V gene has CDR1 MNHEY and CDR2 SMNVEV (reference sequence). The CDR3 extends over 15 amino acids. V gave up 7 bases and J gave up 7 bases; unmatched junction bases: 12. The CDR3: CASTFRASGIGELFF. The CDR3 DNA reads as TGTGCCAGCACTTTCCGGGCTAGCGGTATCGGGGAGCTGTTTTTT.

This clonotype has at least ten counts. The chain carries TRBV9 and TRBJ2-5; 7 bases map to TRBD1. The CDR3 runs 16 residues. J lost 5 bases, V lost 3 bases, and 13 bases had no gene match. Germline-derived CDR1 and CDR2 are SGDLS and YYNGEE. Written as DNA, the CDR3 is TGTGCCAGCAGCGGCAGCCCGGGACAGCAAGGGGAGACCCAGTACTTC. Protein product: CASSGSPGQQGETQYF. The complete variable domain, with remaining parts taken from reference TRBV9 and TRBJ2-5, reads DSGVTQTPKHLITATGQRVTLRCSPRSGDLSVYWYQQSLDQGLQFLIQYYNGEERAKGNILERFSAQQFPDLHSELNLSSLELGDSALYFCASSGSPGQQGETQYFGPGTRLLVL.

This clonotype was seen ten or more times. The chain carries TRBV20-1 and TRBJ1-5; no clear D. V dropped 5 bases and J dropped 4 bases, with 15 bases sitting between them. The germline CDR1 and CDR2 sequences are DFQATT and SNEGSKA (reference sequence). The CDR3 sequence is 14 residues long. The CDR3 nucleotides read TGCAGTGCTCCGCAACGGGGTGGAAATCAGCCCCAGCATTTT. It specifies CSAPQRGGNQPQHF.

With regard to this clonotype: A read error may be the cause here, since a much bigger clone is one base away. V and J are TRBV6-1 and TRBJ2-7, with D perhaps TRBD1 or TRBD2 (6 bases each). CDR3 size: 13 residues. Germline values: CDR1 MNHNS, CDR2 SASEGT. With 6 bases removed from V and 3 bases from J, the gap between germline ends came to 12 bases. The CDR3 region is CASSCRGGYEQYF. The CDR3 coding sequence is TGTGCCAGCAGCTGCAGGGGAGGCTACGAGCAGTACTTC.

The CDR3 DNA reads TGTGCCACCAGTACGCTAGCGGGAGAAACCGGGGAGCAGTTCTTC. This translates into CATSTLAGETGEQFF. This chain links TRBV24-1 with TRBJ2-1; TRBD2 matches at 10 bases. This CDR3 spans 15 amino acids. From germline, CDR1 is KGHDR and CDR2 SFDVKD. V gave up 6 bases and J gave up 10 bases; unmatched junction bases: 11.

Of note for this clonotype: It may be a read error: a sequence one base away is much more abundant. This sequence joins TRBV30 and TRBJ1-2; D is uncertain. From germline, CDR1 is GTSNPN and CDR2 SVGIG (reference sequence). The CDR3 extends over 13 amino acids. CDR3 sequence (DNA): TGTGCCTGGATCTCTGACGGACTTTATGGCTACGCCTTC. Translating it yields CAWISDGLYGYAF.

About this clonotype itself: With a much larger clone just one base away, this may be a read error. The chain joins TRBV11-1 to TRBJ2-3, with unresolved D. The V end lost 1 base, the J end lost 4 bases, and 9 bases lay between the germline ends. The CDR3 totals 14 residues. The germline gives CDR1 SGHAT, CDR2 FQDESV (reference sequence). CDR3 coding DNA: TGTGCCAGCAGCTTAGAGACCGTTGCAGATACGCAGTATTTT. Its translation is CASSLETVADTQYF.

Many counts were recorded for this clonotype. V gene TRBV29-1 combines with J gene TRBJ2-1; D gene ambiguous. CDR1 is SQVTM and CDR2 is ANQGSEA in the germline V gene. Trimming took 4 bases from V and 6 from J, leaving 7 bases between them. The CDR3 consists of 11 residues. This CDR3 reads CSVVGPNEQFF. CDR3 in DNA: TGCAGCGTTGTAGGCCCCAATGAGCAGTTCTTC.

This clonotype was counted between two and nine times. The chain combines TRBV9 with TRBJ2-1, with D maybe TRBD2 (5 bases). Germline V lookup: CDR1 SGDLS, CDR2 YYNGEE. Deletions cut 0 bases from V and 0 bases from J, with 13 bases between. The CDR3 is 17 amino acids. CDR3 amino acids: CASSVGGGSSSYNEQFF. The CDR3 coding sequence is TGTGCCAGCAGCGTAGGCGGCGGGTCTAGCTCCTACAATGAGCAGTTCTTC.

In DNA, the CDR3 is TGTGCCAGCAGCCTCACCCTCCGGACAGATCACAATGAGCAGTTCTTC. Its translation is CASSLTLRTDHNEQFF. V usage is TRBV4-2 and J usage is TRBJ2-1, with D possibly TRBD1 on 6 matching bases. Trimming stripped 4 bases from V and 5 bases from J, with 18 bases between. The CDR3 sequence is 16 residues long. The germline gives CDR1 LGHNA, CDR2 YNFKEQ.